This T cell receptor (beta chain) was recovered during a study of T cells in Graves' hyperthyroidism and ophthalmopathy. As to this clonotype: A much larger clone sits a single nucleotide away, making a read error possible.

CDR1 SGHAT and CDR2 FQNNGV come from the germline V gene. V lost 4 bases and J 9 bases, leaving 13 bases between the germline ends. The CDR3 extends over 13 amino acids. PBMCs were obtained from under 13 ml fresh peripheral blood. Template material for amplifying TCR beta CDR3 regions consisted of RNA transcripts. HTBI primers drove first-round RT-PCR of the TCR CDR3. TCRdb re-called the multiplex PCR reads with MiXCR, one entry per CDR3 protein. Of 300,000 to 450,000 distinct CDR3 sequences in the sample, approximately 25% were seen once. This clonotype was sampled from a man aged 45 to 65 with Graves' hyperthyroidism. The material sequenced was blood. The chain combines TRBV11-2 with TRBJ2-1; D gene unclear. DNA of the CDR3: TGTGCCAGCAGCTGGGAAAGGGTTCCTGAGCAGTTCTTC. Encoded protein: CASSWERVPEQFF.